The clone carrying this TCR beta chain was seen repeatedly, ten times or more. The antigen is unknown. TCRdb ran MiXCR on the reads and lists one entry per CDR3 protein. The data hold around 280,000 distinct CDR3 sequences, with approximately 10% observed a single time. This record comes from a study of T cell repertoires in cytomegalovirus infection. Study summary: A matching HLA type, together with CMV infection, was signaled by public TCR beta signatures. General observations from the study: Pooled public TCR beta family frequency picked out CMV carriers with the relevant HLA.

Germline V gives CDR1 SQVTM, CDR2 ANQGSEA. The ends lost 7 bases at V and 0 bases at J; junction bases unmatched: 14. The CDR3 has 18 amino acids. This clonotype was sampled from a human donor in good health (CMV status not recorded). Some clones in this sample may be carry-over from other donors' samples. Input material: PBMCs. The genes are TRBV29-1 and TRBJ2-5; 13 bases fit TRBD2. The CDR3 protein is CSGFISGLAGRDQETQYF. CDR3 bases: TGCAGCGGATTTATTTCGGGACTAGCGGGGAGAGACCAAGAGACCCAGTACTTC.